The next 10 T cell receptor beta chains were all read from a single sample in a study of blood T cell repertoires in COVID-19. Method: immunoSEQ multiplex PCR; TCRdb's copy keeps in-frame clones and lacks some. The data show 250,000 to 300,000 clones, around four fifths seen once. The material sequenced was peripheral blood. These receptors were taken from a man aged 55 to 70 who had recovered from COVID-19.

This clone was counted a few times. The chain recombines TRBV2 with TRBJ2-2; 8 bases align to TRBD1. This CDR3 region has 14 residues. The germline V gene has CDR1 SNHLY and CDR2 FYNNEI. J was trimmed by 5 bases and V by 11 bases; bases with no gene match: 10. CDR3 region: CAGRQGLGTGELFF. CDR3 nucleotides: TGTGCCGGCCGACAGGGGCTGGGGACCGGGGAGCTGTTTTTT.

The chain is built from TRBV9 and TRBJ1-1; D is unclear. The V gene's germline CDR1 is SGDLS and CDR2 YYNGEE. V was trimmed by 4 bases and J by 3 bases, leaving 13 bases between them. This CDR3 region has 14 residues. DNA of the CDR3: TGTGCCAGCAGCTTAAGCCTTTTTGACACTGAAGCTTTCTTT. It specifies CASSLSLFDTEAFF.

The genes are TRBV30 and TRBJ2-6; tentatively, D is TRBD1 (6 bases). Germline assignment: CDR1 GTSNPN and CDR2 SVGIG (reference sequence). The germline V and J ends were trimmed by 3 bases and 3 bases, with 9 bases remaining between them. This CDR3 is built from 14 residues. CDR3 region: CAWRGGRGANVLTF. Written as DNA, the CDR3 is TGTGCCTGGAGAGGGGGACGTGGGGCCAACGTCCTGACTTTC.

In its sample, this clone was seen once. The chain recombines TRBV2 with TRBJ1-2; perhaps TRBD1 as D (6 bases). Trimming removed 4 bases from V and 7 bases from J, with 16 bases in between. Germline CDR1 SNHLY, CDR2 FYNNEI. The CDR3 loop spans 14 amino acids. This CDR3 reads CASSGRQGRGGYTF. DNA of the CDR3: TGTGCCAGCAGTGGTAGGCAGGGGCGCGGTGGCTACACCTTC.

The chain links TRBV4-1 to TRBJ2-2; perhaps TRBD2 as D (6 bases). V dropped 1 base and J dropped 9 bases, with 18 bases sitting between them. Germline V gene data show CDR1 as MGHRA and CDR2 as YSYEKL. The CDR3 covers 16 residues. In DNA, the CDR3 is TGCGCCAGCAGCCAAGGGCACATGGGGGGAACTAGGGAGCTGTTTTTT. This encodes CASSQGHMGGTRELFF.

This clone was counted a few times. The V call is TRBV30, the J call TRBJ1-5; D remains ambiguous. Between the trimmed V and J ends, which lost 3 bases and 8 bases, there was a span of 17 bases. Germline-derived CDR1 and CDR2 are GTSNPN and SVGIG (reference sequence). This CDR3 contains 14 residues. In DNA form, the CDR3 reads TGTGCCTGGAGCACCGGTTTTGGGAGGGAGCCCCAGCATTTT. Its translation is CAWSTGFGREPQHF. Supplemented by reference TRBV30 and TRBJ1-5, the full variable domain reads SQTIHQWPATLVQPVGSPLSLECTVEGTSNPNLYWYRQAAGRGLQLLFYSVGIGQISSEVPQNLSASRPQDRQFILSSKKLLLSDSGFYLCAWSTGFGREPQHFGDGTRLSIL.

J is TRBJ1-3 and V is TRBV5-1, with D unresolved. This CDR3 is built from 16 residues. Trimming cost V 0 bases and J 4 bases, with 14 bases left between them. Germline V gives CDR1 SGHRS, CDR2 YFSETQ. The CDR3 loop is CASSLALETAGNTIYF. The CDR3 region has the DNA TGCGCCAGCAGCTTGGCCCTAGAGACCGCAGGAAACACCATATATTTT.

This rearrangement joins TRBV5-1 to TRBJ1-2, with D perhaps matching TRBD1 (6 bases). This CDR3 region has 15 residues. Between the trimmed V and J ends, which lost 0 bases and 7 bases, there was a span of 16 bases. Per the germline V gene, CDR1 is SGHRS and CDR2 is YFSETQ. DNA for the CDR3: TGCGCCAGCAGCTTGGATCCGAGAGGGGGTGGTGGCTACACCTTC. Residues: CASSLDPRGGGGYTF.

The chain combines TRBV7-2 with TRBJ2-5, with D perhaps TRBD1 (5 bases). The CDR3 runs 15 residues. V was pared by 5 bases and J by 5 bases, with 18 bases between. Germline CDR1 reads SGHTA; CDR2 reads FQGNSA. DNA for the CDR3: TGTGCCAGCAGCCCCACTGACAGATTCGTGGAGACCCAGTACTTC. This translates into CASSPTDRFVETQYF.

V is TRBV19 and J is TRBJ2-5; D ambiguous. Between the trimmed V and J ends, which lost 3 bases and 5 bases, there was a span of 13 bases. The germline gives CDR1 LNHDA, CDR2 SQIVND (reference sequence). CDR3 size: 14 residues. The CDR3: CASSIGYGYETQYF. CDR3 coding DNA: TGTGCCAGTAGTATCGGGTACGGCTATGAGACCCAGTACTTC. Variable domain in full (rest from reference TRBV19 and TRBJ2-5): DGGITQSPKYLFRKEGQNVTLSCEQNLNHDAMYWYRQDPGQGLRLIYYSQIVNDFQKGDIAEGYSVSREKKESFPLTVTSAQKNPTAFYLCASSIGYGYETQYFGPGTRLLVL.